The 13 T cell receptor beta chains given below trace back to one sample, sequenced in a study of T cell repertoires in cytomegalovirus infection. Antigens for these TCRs are unknown. TCRdb ran MiXCR on the reads and lists one entry per CDR3 protein. The sample holds a few hundred thousand distinct CDR3 sequences, approximately 40% seen once. The sequencing used cultured PBMCs, collected from culture after CMV antigen stimulation. Receptor source: a human donor in good health (CMV status not recorded). Some clones in this sample may be carry-over from other donors' samples.

The chain is built from TRBV12-3 or TRBV12-4 and TRBJ1-2; possibly TRBD1 for D (5 bases). The CDR3 is 16 amino acids. Trimming took off 6 bases at V and 8 bases at J, with 25 bases between the two ends. Written as DNA, the CDR3 is TGTGCCAGCAGGCCGGACACAATCGTCGGGTCTAGGGGCTACACCTTC. Residues: CASRPDTIVGSRGYTF.

In its sample, this clonotype was seen a few times. The chain joins TRBV4-2 to TRBJ1-5; D gene ambiguous. CDR1 is LGHNA and CDR2 is YNFKEQ in the germline V gene. V was shortened by 4 bases and J by 5 bases, with 12 bases between the two germline ends. The CDR3 runs 14 residues. The CDR3 nucleotides are TGTGCCAGCAGCCGCACAGAAGACGATCAGCCCCAGCATTTT. As protein: CASSRTEDDQPQHF.

The chain couples TRBV20-1 to TRBJ2-3, with 7 bases identical to TRBD2. The CDR3 is made up of 14 amino acids. CDR1 is DFQATT, CDR2 SNEGSKA, per germline (reference sequence). J lost 3 bases, V lost 2 bases, and 5 bases had no gene match. The CDR3 sequence: CSARLGGETDTQYF. The CDR3 coding sequence is TGCAGTGCTAGACTGGGGGGGGAAACAGATACGCAGTATTTT.

This clonotype was picked up one time. The chain combines TRBV18 with TRBJ2-2; 8 bases align to TRBD1. J lost 1 base, V lost 3 bases, and 4 bases had no gene match. Germline-derived CDR1 and CDR2 are KGHSH and LQKENI. The CDR3 totals 16 residues. Here the CDR3 reads CASSPRQGMNTGELFF. DNA of the CDR3: TGTGCCAGCTCACCCCGACAGGGGATGAACACCGGGGAGCTGTTTTTT.

The chain recombines TRBV12-5 with TRBJ2-5; 8 nucleotides line up with TRBD1. The CDR3 extends over 16 amino acids. Germline V gene lookup returns CDR1 LGHNT and CDR2 FRNRAP. Trimming cost V 3 bases and J 2 bases; bases outside gene matches: 8. The CDR3 protein is CASGFPTGVPQETQYF. The CDR3 coding sequence is TGTGCTAGTGGTTTCCCGACAGGGGTTCCTCAAGAGACCCAGTACTTC.

Points on this clonotype: Its ends do not fully match the called genes, so a read error is possible. The chain combines TRBV7-8 with TRBJ2-3; 7 nucleotides line up with TRBD2. CDR1 and CDR2 (germline): SGHVS, FQNEAQ. This CDR3 region has 15 residues. The CDR3 nucleotides are TGTGCCAACAGCTTCAATAGCGGGCGGGGAGATACGCAGTATTTT. Its protein is CANSFNSGRGDTQYF.

The chain has TRBV7-6 and TRBJ1-6; D may be TRBD1 (5 bases). This CDR3 contains 14 residues. The germline CDR1 and CDR2 sequences are SGHVS and FNYEAQ. V lost 5 bases and J lost 7, with 12 bases in between. The CDR3 spells CASSREGRNSPLHF. As DNA, the CDR3 is TGTGCCAGCAGCCGAGAGGGGAGGAATTCACCCCTCCACTTT.

The J gene is TRBJ2-1, the V gene TRBV6-2 or TRBV6-3, with no clear D. The CDR3 sequence is 15 residues long. Trimming left V 4 bases short and J 2 bases short, with 12 bases between. Germline V gives CDR1 MNHEY, CDR2 SVGEGT. The CDR3 sequence: CASSFRTPTYNEQFF. Written as DNA, the CDR3 is TGTGCCAGCAGTTTCAGGACCCCTACCTACAATGAGCAGTTCTTC.

This clonotype was detected ten times or more. The V and J genes are TRBV7-2 and TRBJ1-1; perhaps TRBD1 as D (5 bases). CDR1 and CDR2 from the germline V gene are SGHTA and FQGNSA. This CDR3 comprises 13 residues. The V end was cut by 1 base, the J end by 5 bases, with 8 bases between. CDR3 loop: CASSLGRETEAFF. CDR3 DNA: TGTGCCAGCAGCTTAGGCAGGGAGACTGAAGCTTTCTTT. Full variable domain (remainder filled in from reference TRBV7-2 and TRBJ1-1): GAGVSQSPSNKVTEKGKDVELRCDPISGHTALYWYRQSLGQGLEFLIYFQGNSAPDKSGLPSDRFSAERTGGSVSTLTIQRTQQEDSAVYLCASSLGRETEAFFGQGTRLTVV.

This chain connects TRBV20-1 to TRBJ2-7; TRBD1 might be the D (6 bases). The CDR3 spans 12 residues. V was shortened by 7 bases and J by 3 bases, with 13 bases between the two germline ends. Germline CDR1 reads DFQATT; CDR2 reads SNEGSKA (reference sequence). Here the CDR3 DNA reads TGCAGTGGGAAGGGGGTACGCTACGAGCAGTACTTC. It yields the protein CSGKGVRYEQYF.

This clonotype was observed a few times. The chain recombines TRBV5-5 with TRBJ1-4; D gene ambiguous. This CDR3 has 13 amino acids. Trimming cost V 9 bases and J 3 bases, with 12 bases left between them. Germline values: CDR1 SGHKS, CDR2 YYEKEE (reference sequence). The CDR3 DNA follows: TGTGCCACCGGACGGCACCCTAATGAAAAACTGTTTTTT. As protein: CATGRHPNEKLFF.

This clonotype has only a few counts. The chain uses TRBV20-1 and TRBJ1-1, with D perhaps TRBD1 (6 bases). Between the trimmed V and J ends, which lost 7 bases and 4 bases, there was a span of 16 bases. Germline V gene sequence: CDR1 DFQATT, CDR2 SNEGSKA (reference sequence). The CDR3 extends over 13 amino acids. The CDR3 sequence: CSVVGGGGTEAFF. CDR3 sequence (DNA): TGCAGTGTCGTGGGGGGGGGCGGCACTGAAGCTTTCTTT.

This clonotype was seen a few times. This rearrangement joins TRBV15 to TRBJ2-2; TRBD2 might be the D (6 bases). Germline V lookup: CDR1 LNHNV, CDR2 YYDKDF (reference sequence). V lost 2 bases and J 4 bases, leaving 8 bases between the germline ends. The length of the CDR3 is 14 residues. DNA for the CDR3: TGTGCCACCAGCAGATCTAGCGCCACCGGGGAGCTGTTTTTT. Protein sequence: CATSRSSATGELFF.